This is a list of T cell receptor beta chains from one sample in a study of T-cell reconstitution after alpha-beta-depleted transplantation in children. TCRdb ran MiXCR on the PCR reads and lists one entry per CDR3 protein. The top ten clones hold less than 6% of a sample with roughly 220,000 distinct CDR3 sequences, about 9.6% of them seen once. The input for sequencing was PBMCs from the stem cell graft donor, taken from the stem cell graft. The receptors come from a human donor who donated a stem cell graft to a child with SCID. Each CDR3 is given with its conserved first and last residue. Fields, in order: J gene, V gene, CDR3 length, clone size, D gene, CDR3 protein, CDR3 DNA. The D gene is left open where the match is weak. A clone size is listed for some rows: how often the clone was seen (once, few, many), or a class if it is expanded.

J: TRBJ1-5
V: TRBV24-1
length: 17
size: many
D: .
CDR3: CATSDSLTGQFNQPQHF
DNA: TGTGCCACCAGCGACAGCCTAACCGGACAGTTCAATCAGCCCCAGCATTTT

J: TRBJ2-3
V: TRBV7-2
length: 14
size: few
D: .
CDR3: CASSPVFDSDTQYF
DNA: TGTGCCAGCAGCCCCGTTTTTGACTCCGATACGCAGTATTTT

J: TRBJ1-5
V: TRBV30
length: 14
size: many
D: .
CDR3: CAWNDAGFNQPQHF
DNA: TGTGCCTGGAACGATGCAGGATTCAATCAGCCCCAGCATTTT

J: TRBJ2-5
V: TRBV7-2
length: 16
size: few
D: TRBD1
CDR3: CASSFFGTGDGETQYF
DNA: TGTGCCAGCAGCTTCTTCGGGACAGGGGACGGAGAGACCCAGTACTTC

J: TRBJ2-5
V: TRBV11-2
length: 13
size: many
D: .
CDR3: CASSRGQQETQYF
DNA: TGTGCCAGCAGCCGAGGACAGCAAGAGACCCAGTACTTC

J: TRBJ2-7
V: TRBV5-1
length: 15
size: many
D: TRBD2
CDR3: CASSFRLAGAEEQYF
DNA: TGCGCCAGCAGCTTTCGACTAGCGGGGGCCGAGGAGCAGTACTTC

J: TRBJ1-6
V: TRBV20-1
length: 15
size: many
D: TRBD1
CDR3: CSARADGQGDSPLHF
DNA: TGCAGTGCTAGAGCCGATGGACAGGGGGATTCACCCCTCCACTTT

J: TRBJ1-2
V: TRBV5-1
length: 15
size: .
D: TRBD1
CDR3: CASSAGTGGEYGYTF
DNA: TGCGCCAGCAGCGCCGGGACAGGGGGCGAGTATGGCTACACCTTC

J: TRBJ2-7
V: TRBV15
length: 13
size: .
D: .
CDR3: CATSRDRRYEQYF
DNA: TGTGCCACCAGCAGAGACAGGAGGTACGAGCAGTACTTC

J: TRBJ1-2
V: TRBV9
length: 14
size: many
D: TRBD1
CDR3: CASSVGQGAFGYTF
DNA: TGTGCCAGCAGCGTAGGCCAGGGGGCTTTTGGCTACACCTTC

J: TRBJ2-7
V: TRBV28
length: 14
size: many
D: TRBD1
CDR3: CASSLRQGRYEQYF
DNA: TGTGCCAGCAGTCTCCGACAGGGGAGGTACGAGCAGTACTTC

J: TRBJ2-7
V: TRBV5-1
length: 16
size: many
D: TRBD2
CDR3: CASSLGLAGGTYEQYF
DNA: TGCGCCAGCAGCTTGGGACTAGCGGGGGGAACCTACGAGCAGTACTTC

J: TRBJ2-3
V: TRBV5-5
length: 15
size: many
D: .
CDR3: CASSRAPLLTDTQYF
DNA: TGTGCCAGCAGCCGTGCTCCACTATTAACAGATACGCAGTATTTT

J: TRBJ2-7
V: TRBV7-2
length: 13
size: many
D: .
CDR3: CASSLRGTYEQYF
DNA: TGTGCCAGCAGCTTAAGGGGGACCTACGAGCAGTACTTC

J: TRBJ1-2
V: TRBV24-1
length: 17
size: many
D: TRBD1
CDR3: CATSDPQTGGAWYGYTF
DNA: TGTGCCACCAGTGATCCACAAACAGGGGGCGCGTGGTATGGCTACACCTTC

J: TRBJ1-1
V: TRBV5-1
length: 13
size: many
D: TRBD1
CDR3: CASRTDRGTEAFF
DNA: TGCGCCAGCAGGACAGACAGGGGCACTGAAGCTTTCTTT

J: TRBJ2-7
V: TRBV4-2
length: 15
size: many
D: .
CDR3: CASSQGPQDSYEQYF
DNA: TGTGCCAGCAGCCAAGGGCCGCAGGACTCCTACGAGCAGTACTTC

J: TRBJ2-7
V: TRBV5-1
length: 15
size: many
D: TRBD1
CDR3: CASSLGGTVTYEQYF
DNA: TGCGCCAGCAGCTTGGGGGGGACAGTCACCTACGAGCAGTACTTC

J: TRBJ1-2
V: TRBV20-1
length: 12
size: many
D: TRBD1
CDR3: CSASTGVYGYTF
DNA: TGCAGTGCTAGTACAGGGGTCTATGGCTACACCTTC

J: TRBJ2-1
V: TRBV30
length: 13
size: few
D: .
CDR3: CAWGRGPDNEQFF
DNA: TGTGCCTGGGGGAGGGGGCCCGACAATGAGCAGTTCTTC

J: TRBJ2-1
V: TRBV9
length: 15
size: many
D: .
CDR3: CASGVGPSSYNEQFF
DNA: TGTGCCAGCGGAGTGGGGCCCAGCTCCTACAATGAGCAGTTCTTC

J: TRBJ1-2
V: TRBV7-9
length: 16
size: few
D: TRBD1
CDR3: CASSLEGTGRNYGYTF
DNA: TGTGCCAGCAGCTTAGAGGGGACAGGGAGAAACTATGGCTACACCTTC

J: TRBJ2-3
V: TRBV7-2
length: 13
size: many
D: TRBD2
CDR3: CASSLGGLGGQYF
DNA: TGTGCCAGCAGCTTAGGGGGACTAGGTGGGCAGTATTTT

J: TRBJ2-3
V: TRBV10-3
length: 13
size: few
D: .
CDR3: CAIQPPERDTQYF
DNA: TGTGCCATCCAACCCCCCGAAAGAGATACGCAGTATTTT

J: TRBJ2-2
V: TRBV20-1
length: 15
size: many
D: .
CDR3: CSARDRLTNTGELFF
DNA: TGCAGTGCTAGAGACAGGTTGACGAACACCGGGGAGCTGTTTTTT

J: TRBJ2-3
V: TRBV5-6
length: 14
size: .
D: TRBD2
CDR3: CASSARLATDTQYF
DNA: TGTGCCAGCAGCGCCCGACTAGCGACAGATACGCAGTATTTT

J: TRBJ1-6
V: TRBV5-5
length: 15
size: many
D: .
CDR3: CASSLGRHYNSPLHF
DNA: TGTGCCAGCAGCTTGGGTCGTCATTATAATTCACCCCTCCACTTT

J: TRBJ1-2
V: TRBV4-3
length: 16
size: many
D: TRBD1
CDR3: CASSQVLGGQGSPHTF
DNA: TGCGCCAGCAGCCAGGTTCTGGGGGGACAGGGGTCACCCCACACCTTC

J: TRBJ2-2
V: TRBV7-8
length: 15
size: many
D: .
CDR3: CASSLYRANTGELFF
DNA: TGTGCCAGCAGCTTATACAGGGCGAACACCGGGGAGCTGTTTTTT

J: TRBJ2-1
V: TRBV18
length: 13
size: .
D: TRBD1
CDR3: CASTTGVWNEQFF
DNA: TGTGCCAGCACCACAGGGGTATGGAATGAGCAGTTCTTC

J: TRBJ1-5
V: TRBV2
length: 13
size: .
D: TRBD1
CDR3: CASREGQGQPQHF
DNA: TGTGCCAGCAGGGAAGGACAGGGACAGCCCCAGCATTTT

J: TRBJ1-1
V: TRBV7-2
length: 18
size: many
D: .
CDR3: CASSLAFTGLDANTEAFF
DNA: TGTGCCAGCAGCTTAGCGTTTACAGGGTTGGACGCGAACACTGAAGCTTTCTTT

J: TRBJ2-2
V: TRBV4-1
length: 17
size: many
D: TRBD2
CDR3: CASSQVVAGVNTGELFF
DNA: TGCGCCAGCAGCCAGGTCGTAGCGGGAGTAAACACCGGGGAGCTGTTTTTT

J: TRBJ1-4
V: TRBV6-6
length: 13
size: .
D: .
CDR3: CASSYIANEKLFF
DNA: TGTGCCAGCAGTTACATAGCAAATGAAAAACTGTTTTTT

J: TRBJ2-3
V: TRBV25-1
length: 14
size: many
D: TRBD2
CDR3: CASRGLAYTDTQYF
DNA: TGTGCCAGCAGGGGACTAGCCTACACAGATACGCAGTATTTT

J: TRBJ2-1
V: TRBV29-1
length: 14
size: many
D: TRBD1
CDR3: CSGTGTGVTNEQFF
DNA: TGCAGCGGTACCGGGACAGGGGTAACGAATGAGCAGTTCTTC

J: TRBJ2-3
V: TRBV20-1
length: 15
size: many
D: TRBD2
CDR3: CSGKGGTSRIVTQYF
DNA: TGCAGTGGAAAGGGTGGGACTAGCCGGATCGTTACGCAGTATTTT

J: TRBJ2-2
V: TRBV24-1
length: 14
size: .
D: .
CDR3: CATSDTRDTGELFF
DNA: TGTGCCACCAGTGATACCAGAGACACCGGGGAGCTGTTTTTT

J: TRBJ2-7
V: TRBV29-1
length: 14
size: .
D: .
CDR3: CSVEREGTSYEQYF
DNA: TGCAGCGTTGAAAGAGAGGGGACTTCCTACGAGCAGTACTTC

J: TRBJ2-7
V: TRBV20-1
length: 15
size: many
D: TRBD1
CDR3: CSAPPGTGGSYEQYF
DNA: TGCAGTGCCCCCCCAGGGACAGGGGGCTCCTACGAGCAGTACTTC

J: TRBJ1-1
V: TRBV11-2
length: 15
size: many
D: .
CDR3: CASSLYSGSNTEAFF
DNA: TGTGCCAGCAGCTTATATTCCGGGTCGAACACTGAAGCTTTCTTT